This T cell receptor beta chain was sequenced during a study of T-cell reconstitution after alpha-beta-depleted transplantation in children. The length of the CDR3 is 14 residues. V gave up 2 bases and J gave up 4 bases, with 10 bases separating them. Germline-derived CDR1 and CDR2 are SGHRS and YFSETQ. Construction of the TCRbeta library involved unique molecular identifiers. MiXCR was run by TCRdb on the PCR reads, yielding one entry per CDR3 protein. The table includes approximately 640,000 distinct CDR3 sequences, around 16% detected once. Sample: PBMCs from the stem cell graft donor, taken from the stem cell graft. V gene TRBV5-1 combines with J gene TRBJ1-3, with D hard to call. The sequence was obtained from a human donor who donated a stem cell graft to a child with acute myeloid leukemia. The CDR3 is CASSFSGSGNTIYF. The CDR3 DNA sequence: TGCGCCAGCAGCTTTAGTGGGTCCGGAAACACCATATATTTT.